The 28 T cell receptor beta chains listed next were all sequenced from one sample in a study of post-analysis software for immune sequencing data. General study points: Comparison of patients with controls showed a handful of TRBV segments more frequent in patients, TRBV5-6, TRBV5-1 and TRBV20-1 among them.

These receptors' antigens are unknown. Libraries were made from TCR beta cDNA, and they carried unique molecular identifiers. TCRdb recomputed calls from the PCR reads with MiXCR, one row per CDR3 protein. The sample includes fewer than 600,000 distinct CDR3 sequences, around 40% of them seen just once. The sample taken for sequencing was blood. Receptors were obtained from a girl aged 10-17 years with multiple sclerosis.

This rearrangement joins TRBV12-3 or TRBV12-4 to TRBJ2-1, with a possible D match to TRBD2 (6 bases). Between the trimmed V and J ends, which lost 3 bases and 4 bases, there was a span of 13 bases. This CDR3 is built from 15 residues. Here the CDR3 reads CASSFLVAAYNEQFF. The CDR3 DNA is TGTGCCAGCAGTTTTTTGGTAGCGGCATACAATGAGCAGTTCTTC.

The table lists this clonotype with a few counts. The chain recombines TRBV29-1 with TRBJ2-1; D ambiguous. The germline V and J ends were trimmed by 3 bases and 4 bases, with 7 bases remaining between them. Germline V gives CDR1 SQVTM, CDR2 ANQGSEA. The CDR3 runs 12 residues. DNA of the CDR3: TGCAGCGTTGAGGTGGAGTACAATGAGCAGTTCTTC. This gives the protein CSVEVEYNEQFF.

This chain links TRBV20-1 with TRBJ2-4, with TRBD2 matching 7 bases. V lost 0 bases to trimming and J lost 15 bases; unmatched junction nucleotides: 17. In germline, CDR1 is DFQATT, CDR2 SNEGSKA (reference sequence). The CDR3 sequence is 15 residues long. The CDR3 coding sequence is TGCAGTGCTAGAGATGGGGCTAGCGGTCACTACGAGCGGTACTTC. Protein: CSARDGASGHYERYF.

This clonotype has only one observation. The rearrangement links TRBV6-6 to TRBJ2-7; possible D gene TRBD1, 6 bases. Trimming pared 6 bases from V and 0 bases from J, leaving 15 bases between. The germline V gene encodes CDR1 MNHNY and CDR2 SVGAGI (reference sequence). The CDR3 loop spans 15 amino acids. The CDR3: CASRNEGHHSYEQYF. The CDR3 DNA sequence: TGTGCCAGCAGAAACGAGGGACACCACTCCTACGAGCAGTACTTC.

This CDR3 reads CSASFNSGSPTDTQYF. The CDR3 bases are TGCAGTGCTAGTTTTAATAGCGGGAGTCCCACAGATACGCAGTATTTT. The chain employs TRBV20-1 and TRBJ2-3; 9 bases agree with TRBD2. With V trimmed by 3 bases and J by 2 bases, 9 bases remained unmatched. This CDR3 contains 16 residues. In germline, CDR1 is DFQATT, CDR2 SNEGSKA (reference sequence).

V usage is TRBV7-3 and J usage is TRBJ2-1, with D hard to call. Trimming took 2 bases from V and 6 from J, leaving 11 bases between them. The CDR3 extends over 14 amino acids. Per germline, CDR1 SGHTA and CDR2 FQGTGA. CDR3 sequence reads: CASSLYSVTNEQFF. The DNA of the CDR3 is TGTGCCAGCAGCTTATACTCCGTTACCAATGAGCAGTTCTTC.

This clonotype was observed a handful of times. V gene TRBV12-3 or TRBV12-4 combines with J gene TRBJ1-1; a weak D match, TRBD1 (5 bases). The CDR3 sequence is 14 residues long. V was shortened by 2 bases and J by 3 bases, with 10 bases between the two germline ends. DNA for the CDR3: TGTGCCAGCAGTTTATCGGGGGGGGACACTGAAGCTTTCTTT. This translates into CASSLSGGDTEAFF.

The CDR3 bases are TGCAGTGCTAGGGTTGCTCAGGGGCAATATGGCTACACCTTC. The encoded protein is CSARVAQGQYGYTF. The chain uses TRBV20-1 and TRBJ1-2; D possibly corresponds to TRBD1 (6 bases). This CDR3 has 14 residues. Germline V CDR1 and CDR2: DFQATT, SNEGSKA (reference sequence). Trimming stripped 3 bases from V and 5 bases from J, with 16 bases between.

This clonotype was counted between two and nine times. The chain has TRBV5-1 and TRBJ2-7, with D unresolved. Trimming removed 1 base at V and 3 bases at J, with 11 bases between. The CDR3 spans 14 residues. Germline V gene sequence: CDR1 SGHRS, CDR2 YFSETQ. The CDR3 spells CASSLWRRFYEQYF. As DNA, the CDR3 is TGCGCCAGCAGCTTGTGGCGCCGGTTCTACGAGCAGTACTTC.

The chain recombines TRBV29-1 with TRBJ2-3; D is perhaps TRBD2 (6 bases). V was clipped by 1 base and J by 6 bases, with 20 bases between them. CDR1 and CDR2 (germline): SQVTM, ANQGSEA. The CDR3 runs to 16 residues. Written as DNA, the CDR3 is TGCAGCGTTGAAGGTGCAGAGCGGGTCTTTCACGATACGCAGTATTTT. Its translation is CSVEGAERVFHDTQYF.

This clonotype turned up a few times. V usage is TRBV5-1 and J usage is TRBJ2-1; D remains unclear. Germline assignment: CDR1 SGHRS and CDR2 YFSETQ. There are 15 residues in the CDR3. V was shortened by 0 bases and J by 4 bases, with 11 bases between the two germline ends. The CDR3 DNA reads as TGCGCCAGCAGCTTGGGAGAGCACGGATACAATGAGCAGTTCTTC. It specifies CASSLGEHGYNEQFF.

J is TRBJ1-3 and V is TRBV29-1; D is ambiguous. V was cut by 1 base and J by 0 bases, with 7 bases left in between. The germline V gene encodes CDR1 SQVTM and CDR2 ANQGSEA. This CDR3 region has 14 residues. The DNA for the CDR3 is TGCAGCGTTGAAGTCCCCCTCTCTGGAAACACCATATATTTT. Translating it yields CSVEVPLSGNTIYF.

The chain employs TRBV29-1 and TRBJ2-7, with D possibly matching TRBD1 (6 bases). The CDR3 length is 14 residues. CDR1 is SQVTM and CDR2 is ANQGSEA in the germline V gene. V was trimmed by 4 bases and J by 7 bases, leaving 20 bases between them. The CDR3, as DNA: TGCAGCGTTGGAATAGCACTTCAAGGGGGAGAGCAGTACTTC. This encodes CSVGIALQGGEQYF.

The sample holds a few counts of this clonotype. The gene calls are TRBV12-3 or TRBV12-4 and TRBJ1-3, with D possibly TRBD1 on 5 matching bases. This CDR3 contains 14 residues. The germline V and J ends were trimmed by 3 bases and 0 bases, with 6 bases remaining between them. DNA for the CDR3: TGTGCCAGCAGTTTGGGGCTCTCTGGAAACACCATATATTTT. Its translation: CASSLGLSGNTIYF.

With respect to this clonotype: The junction shows a germline mismatch at one end, possibly a read error. The chain is built from TRBV13 and TRBJ2-5; D gene unclear. CDR1 is PRHDT and CDR2 is FYEKMQ in the germline V gene (reference sequence). CDR3 size: 11 residues. The CDR3 spells CASSTPNEQYF. The DNA for the CDR3 is TGTGCCAGCAGCACCCCTAATGAGCAGTACTTT.

The chain uses TRBV2 and TRBJ1-5; the D is unclear. Per the germline V gene, CDR1 is SNHLY and CDR2 is FYNNEI. CDR3 length equals 14 residues. Between the trimmed V and J ends, which lost 1 base and 0 bases, there was a span of 4 bases. CDR3 DNA sequence: TGTGCCAGCAGTGAAGTCCATAGCAATCAGCCCCAGCATTTT. Translation gives CASSEVHSNQPQHF.

The rearrangement links TRBV6-1 to TRBJ2-4, with D perhaps matching TRBD1 (5 bases). The J call is uncertain, as TRBJ2-7 better fits the DNA end. The length of the CDR3 is 15 residues. In germline, CDR1 is MNHNS, CDR2 SASEGT. CDR3 nucleotides: TGTGCCAGCAGTGATAGGGCCAGGGCCCACCCCGAGCAGTACTTC. Translating it yields CASSDRARAHPEQYF.

The V call is TRBV20-1, the J call TRBJ1-2; D gene ambiguous. V was trimmed by 5 bases and J by 8 bases, leaving 9 bases between them. The CDR3 has 10 residues. Germline CDR1 and CDR2: DFQATT and SNEGSKA (reference sequence). CDR3 loop: CSAEMEGYTF. In nucleotides, the CDR3 is TGCAGTGCTGAGATGGAGGGCTACACCTTC.

This rearrangement joins TRBV5-1 to TRBJ2-7; D unresolved. Trimming shortened V by 3 bases and J by 4 bases, and 14 bases separated the two germline ends. The CDR3 is 14 amino acids. The germline gives CDR1 SGHRS, CDR2 YFSETQ. CDR3 sequence: CASSSQHSSYEQYF. CDR3 sequence (DNA): TGCGCCAGCAGCTCCCAACATAGTAGTTACGAGCAGTACTTC.

This clonotype was seen a handful of times. The chain employs TRBV29-1 and TRBJ2-6; the match to TRBD1 covers 8 bases. Trimming removed 0 bases from V and 2 bases from J; junction bases left unmatched: 9. The CDR3 sequence is 18 residues long. From germline, CDR1 is SQVTM and CDR2 ANQGSEA. CDR3 sequence (DNA): TGCAGCGTTGAAGAGCGACAGGGGAAAATCACTGGGGCCAACGTCCTGACTTTC. This sequence encodes CSVEERQGKITGANVLTF.

The genes are TRBV6-5 and TRBJ2-2; D not certain. V dropped 0 bases and J dropped 6 bases, with 11 bases sitting between them. CDR3 length: 15 amino acids. The germline gives CDR1 MNHEY, CDR2 SVGAGI. The CDR3 DNA follows: TGTGCCAGCAGTTACTCGACAAGTTCCCCCGGGGAGCTGTTTTTT. Translated: CASSYSTSSPGELFF.

This clonotype was seen a single time. This chain uses TRBV10-3 with TRBJ1-4; D remains unclear. Trimming left V 6 bases short and J 8 bases short, with 10 bases between. The CDR3 has 12 residues. Germline lookup yields CDR1 ENHRY and CDR2 SYGVKD. The CDR3 sequence: CAIRQDGEKLFF. In nucleotides, the CDR3 is TGTGCCATCAGACAAGATGGGGAAAAACTGTTTTTT.

A note on this clonotype: Mismatch with germline at one junction end may stem from a read error. The J gene is TRBJ2-7, the V gene TRBV7-7; D is uncertain. CDR3 size: 13 residues. Germline-derived CDR1 and CDR2 are SSHAT and FNYEAQ (reference sequence). The CDR3 protein is CASSLGIGYEQYF. CDR3 bases: TGTGCTAGCAGCTTAGGAATAGGCTACGAGCAGTACTTC.

The J gene is TRBJ2-3, the V gene TRBV20-1; 9 positions match TRBD2. The CDR3 covers 16 residues. V trimming: 3 bases; J trimming: 1 base; junction bases outside the gene matches: 8. Germline V gives CDR1 DFQATT, CDR2 SNEGSKA (reference sequence). CDR3 nucleotides: TGCAGTGCTAGGGTCCCCTTAGCGGGGGGCACAGATACGCAGTATTTT. This codes for CSARVPLAGGTDTQYF.

The rearrangement joins TRBV2 to TRBJ2-7, with D uncertain. There are 12 residues in the CDR3. Germline V gives CDR1 SNHLY, CDR2 FYNNEI. V dropped 6 bases and J dropped 2 bases, with 8 bases sitting between them. The CDR3, as DNA: TGTGCCAGCAGGGTCTCCCCCTACGAGCAGTACTTC. Its protein is CASRVSPYEQYF.

The rearrangement links TRBV7-6 to TRBJ1-2; D might be TRBD1 (6 bases). Germline CDR1 reads SGHVS; CDR2 reads FNYEAQ. V lost 5 bases and J 4 bases, leaving 17 bases between the germline ends. The CDR3 loop spans 15 amino acids. CDR3 nucleotide sequence: TGTGCCAGCAGCCTAGACGTGGGACAAGTCTATGGCTACACCTTC. It translates to CASSLDVGQVYGYTF. The full variable domain, its missing parts supplied by reference TRBV7-6 and TRBJ1-2, is GAGVSQSPRYKVTKRGQDVALRCDPISGHVSLYWYRQALGQGPEFLTYFNYEAQQDKSGLPNDRFSAERPEGSISTLTIQRTEQRDSAMYRCASSLDVGQVYGYTFGSGTRLTVV.

The V and J genes are TRBV14 and TRBJ2-7; 7 bases are a match to TRBD1. Unmatched junction bases numbered 4, after V lost 3 bases and J lost 5 bases. The CDR3 sequence is 13 residues long. Germline-derived CDR1 and CDR2 are SGHDN and FVKESK. CDR3 protein: CASSQVQGHEQYF. The CDR3, as DNA: TGTGCCAGCAGCCAGGTACAGGGGCACGAGCAGTACTTC.

J is TRBJ2-7 and V is TRBV29-1; a possible D gene is TRBD2 (5 bases). With 4 bases removed from V and 11 bases from J, the gap between germline ends came to 12 bases. CDR1 is SQVTM and CDR2 is ANQGSEA in the germline V gene. CDR3 size: 10 residues. This CDR3 is CSVVGGREYF. CDR3 DNA: TGCAGCGTTGTGGGCGGGCGGGAGTACTTC.